This T cell receptor (beta chain) was sequenced during a study of T cell repertoires in cytomegalovirus infection. This CDR3 has 13 amino acids. Germline CDR1 MGHRA, CDR2 YSYEKL. Trimming pared 6 bases from V and 4 bases from J, leaving 13 bases between. This clonotype was seen many times. Its antigen is not known. TCRdb itself ran the reads through MiXCR, one entry per CDR3 protein. The data show fewer than 850,000 distinct CDR3 sequences, with 25% to 30% seen just once and about 12% held by the top ten. This chain links TRBV4-1 with TRBJ2-7; the D is unclear. The source was cultured CD8+ T cells from PBMCs, collected from culture after CMV antigen stimulation. This sequence originates from a human donor in good health (CMV status not recorded). Some clones in this sample may be carry-over from other donors' samples. This CDR3 reads CASSPETGYEQYF. The DNA of the CDR3 is TGCGCCAGCAGTCCTGAAACTGGGTACGAGCAGTACTTC.